The 14 T cell receptor beta chains below come from one sample, sequenced in a study of OX40 agonist ivuxolimab in advanced cancers. TCRdb's table, derived via immunoSEQ multiplex PCR, lists solely in-frame clones and lacks some. The data contain roughly 70,000 clones, about nine tenths of them singletons. The input for sequencing was CD4+ or CD8+ T cells sorted from blood, taken in a trial of the OX40 agonist ivuxolimab. These receptors originate from an adult with an advanced solid tumor such as melanoma, head and neck, liver or kidney cancer.

The V gene is TRBV4-2, the J gene TRBJ1-1; 7 nucleotides align to TRBD1. Per germline, CDR1 LGHNA and CDR2 YNFKEQ. Trimming took 4 bases from V and 4 from J; bases not matched to a gene: 6. The CDR3 extends over 14 amino acids. In DNA form, the CDR3 reads TGTGCCAGCAGCCTCCAGGGGGGAGGCACTGAAGCTTTCTTT. Translated: CASSLQGGGTEAFF.

This clone showed up just a few times. The V call is TRBV5-1, the J call TRBJ2-2; no clear D gene. Germline V lookup: CDR1 SGHRS, CDR2 YFSETQ. The CDR3 spans 13 residues. Trimming took 5 bases from V and 4 from J, leaving 9 bases between them. The CDR3, as DNA: TGCGCCAGCAGAAACAGTTCCACCGGGGAGCTGTTTTTT. It encodes CASRNSSTGELFF.

This CDR3 is CASSFQASNQPQHF. As DNA, the CDR3 is TGTGCCAGCAGTTTTCAGGCTAGCAATCAGCCCCAGCATTTT. The chain employs TRBV28 and TRBJ1-5; D not resolved. Deletions cut 3 bases from V and 0 bases from J, with 6 bases between. The CDR3 consists of 14 residues. CDR1 MDHEN and CDR2 SYDVKM come from the germline V gene.

The CDR3 DNA reads TGTGCCATCAGTGAGAGACGGACCGGGGAGCTGTTTTTT. Residues: CAISERRTGELFF. The V and J genes are TRBV10-3 and TRBJ2-2; D ambiguous. V shed 2 bases and J shed 5 bases, with 6 bases lying between them. The V gene's germline CDR1 is ENHRY and CDR2 SYGVKD. This CDR3 spans 13 amino acids.

The genes are TRBV29-1 and TRBJ2-5, with D hard to call. In germline, CDR1 is SQVTM, CDR2 ANQGSEA. The length of the CDR3 is 11 residues. Trimming shortened V by 4 bases and J by 3 bases, and 6 bases separated the two germline ends. CDR3 in DNA: TGCAGCGTTGCAGTTAAAGAGACCCAGTACTTC. Translating gives CSVAVKETQYF. Together with reference TRBV29-1 and TRBJ2-5, the CDR3 gives the full variable domain: SAVISQKPSRDICQRGTSLTIQCQVDSQVTMMFWYRQQPGQSLTLIATANQGSEATYESGFVIDKFPISRPNLTFSTLTVSNMSPEDSSIYLCSVAVKETQYFGPGTRLLVL.

The V gene is TRBV7-3, the J gene TRBJ1-2, with D maybe TRBD1 (6 bases). Germline-derived CDR1 and CDR2 are SGHTA and FQGTGA. V was cut by 5 bases and J by 2 bases, with 12 bases left in between. The CDR3 is 14 amino acids. The CDR3 sequence is CASSPRGGNYGYTF. In DNA, the CDR3 is TGTGCCAGCAGCCCTAGAGGGGGGAACTATGGCTACACCTTC. Supplemented by reference TRBV7-3 and TRBJ1-2, the full variable domain reads GAGVSQTPSNKVTEKGKYVELRCDPISGHTALYWYRQSLGQGPEFLIYFQGTGAADDSGLPNDRFFAVRPEGSVSTLKIQRTERGDSAVYLCASSPRGGNYGYTFGSGTRLTVV.

The CDR3 nucleotides read TGTGCCAGCAGCTTAGCGAGAGGGACAGGGCGGTTTAACTATGGCTACACCTTC. As protein: CASSLARGTGRFNYGYTF. The chain uses TRBV7-6 and TRBJ1-2, with TRBD1 identical over 9 bases. The CDR3 has 18 amino acids. The germline CDR1 and CDR2 sequences are SGHVS and FNYEAQ. Trimming removed 0 bases from V and 1 base from J; junction bases left unmatched: 9.

The chain carries TRBV7-2 and TRBJ1-2; D is perhaps TRBD1 (5 bases). The ends were cut back, 3 bases at V and 6 bases at J, with 17 bases in the middle. This CDR3 has 15 amino acids. The germline CDR1 and CDR2 sequences are SGHTA and FQGNSA. The CDR3 bases are TGTGCCAGCAGCTTCAGAGGACACCCCTGGGATGGCTACACCTTC. The encoded protein is CASSFRGHPWDGYTF.

The V call is TRBV9, the J call TRBJ1-6, with no clear D. Germline lookup yields CDR1 SGDLS and CDR2 YYNGEE. The ends were cut back, 0 bases at V and 5 bases at J, with 9 bases in the middle. The CDR3 contains 15 residues. CDR3 residues: CASSVGLQDNSPLHF. The CDR3 bases are TGTGCCAGCAGCGTAGGGCTCCAGGATAATTCACCCCTCCACTTT.

This rearrangement joins TRBV7-6 to TRBJ2-7; 8 bases fit TRBD1. J was trimmed by 2 bases and V by 4 bases; bases with no gene match: 19. The germline gives CDR1 SGHVS, CDR2 FNYEAQ. The CDR3 runs 19 residues. This chain's CDR3 is CASSSLWGQAKEKAYEQYF. The CDR3 DNA follows: TGTGCCAGCAGCTCCCTCTGGGGACAGGCCAAGGAGAAAGCCTACGAGCAGTACTTC.

V is TRBV5-1 and J is TRBJ1-1, with 7 bases that match TRBD1. CDR3 length: 14 amino acids. The V gene's germline CDR1 is SGHRS and CDR2 YFSETQ. Losses at the gene ends were 4 bases for V and 4 bases for J; bases not matched to a gene: 7. CDR3 DNA: TGCGCCAGCAGCGCAGAACAGGGGAGCACTGAAGCTTTCTTT. This codes for CASSAEQGSTEAFF.

This clone was counted between two and nine times. The chain carries TRBV7-9 and TRBJ2-7, with D possibly TRBD1 on 6 matching bases. The V end lost 5 bases, the J end lost 2 bases, and 10 bases lay between the germline ends. This CDR3 spans 13 amino acids. Germline CDR1 and CDR2: SEHNR and FQNEAQ (reference sequence). In DNA form, the CDR3 reads TGTGCCAGCAGCGGGGGCCGGGCCTACGAGCAGTACTTC. As protein: CASSGGRAYEQYF.

The chain joins TRBV19 to TRBJ1-4, with D perhaps TRBD1 (5 bases). The CDR3 loop spans 14 amino acids. Between the trimmed V and J ends, which lost 3 bases and 2 bases, there was a span of 7 bases. Germline V gene sequence: CDR1 LNHDA, CDR2 SQIVND (reference sequence). CDR3 sequence reads: CASSITGTNEKLFF. Here the CDR3 DNA reads TGTGCCAGTAGTATCACAGGCACTAATGAAAAACTGTTTTTT.

The rearrangement uses TRBV7-8 and TRBJ1-4; D call uncertain. Trimming shortened V by 5 bases and J by 4 bases, and 11 bases separated the two germline ends. The CDR3 has 14 amino acids. Per germline, CDR1 SGHVS and CDR2 FQNEAQ. The CDR3 DNA reads as TGTGCCAGCAGCGCTACAGATCTTAATGAAAAACTGTTTTTT. Amino acids: CASSATDLNEKLFF. The whole variable domain, remainder taken from reference TRBV7-8 and TRBJ1-4, is GAGVSQSPRYKVAKRGQDVALRCDPISGHVSLFWYQQALGQGPEFLTYFQNEAQLDKSGLPSDRFFAERPEGSVSTLKIQRTQQEDSAVYLCASSATDLNEKLFFGSGTQLSVL.